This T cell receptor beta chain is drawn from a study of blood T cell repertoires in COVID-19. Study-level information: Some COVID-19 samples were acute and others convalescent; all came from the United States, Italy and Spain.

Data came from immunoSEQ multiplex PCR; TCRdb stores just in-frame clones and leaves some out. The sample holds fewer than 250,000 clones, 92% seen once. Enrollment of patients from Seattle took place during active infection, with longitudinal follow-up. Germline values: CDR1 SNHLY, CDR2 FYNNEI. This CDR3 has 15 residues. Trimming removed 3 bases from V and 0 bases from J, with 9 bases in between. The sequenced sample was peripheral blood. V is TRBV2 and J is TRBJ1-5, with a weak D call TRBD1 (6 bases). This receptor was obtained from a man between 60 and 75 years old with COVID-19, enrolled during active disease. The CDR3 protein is CASSDRGISNQPQHF. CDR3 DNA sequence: TGTGCCAGCAGTGACAGGGGAATTAGCAATCAGCCCCAGCATTTT.